These 7 T cell receptor beta chains were all obtained from the same sample, sequenced in a study of control samples from healthy donors and cancer patients. Here immunoSEQ multiplex PCR was the method, and the copy in TCRdb shows in-frame clones only, minus some. The profile covers approximately 82,000 clones, with roughly 93% appearing a single time and approximately 4.8% taken by the ten largest. Sequencing was done on a sample of blood. Every receptor here comes from a woman aged 18-29 years in good health.

This clone was observed a single time. The V gene is TRBV27, the J gene TRBJ1-5, with 8 bases identical to TRBD1. This CDR3 comprises 14 residues. V trimming: 5 bases; J trimming: 2 bases; junction bases outside the gene matches: 2. The V gene's germline CDR1 is MNHEY and CDR2 SMNVEV (reference sequence). CDR3 nucleotides: TGTGCCAGCAGTCAGGGGGCTGGCAATCAGCCCCAGCATTTT. It yields the protein CASSQGAGNQPQHF.

This clone appeared a single time. The J gene is TRBJ2-7, the V gene TRBV19; D might be TRBD1 (5 bases). V was clipped by 0 bases and J by 2 bases, with 20 bases between them. CDR1 and CDR2 (germline): LNHDA, SQIVND (reference sequence). CDR3 length: 18 amino acids. The CDR3 DNA reads as TGTGCCAGTAGTATAGATCTAGGGGTAAGGGAACCCCCCTACGAGCAGTACTTC. Residues: CASSIDLGVREPPYEQYF.

The chain combines TRBV7-9 with TRBJ2-1; D remains ambiguous. This CDR3 contains 13 residues. Deletions cut 4 bases from V and 8 bases from J, with 12 bases between. Germline CDR1 and CDR2: SEHNR and FQNEAQ (reference sequence). CDR3: CASSSPFSDEQFF. The CDR3 DNA reads TGTGCCAGCAGCTCCCCATTTAGTGATGAGCAGTTCTTC.

The CDR3 sequence: CASSPGEETQYF. The CDR3 nucleotides read TGTGCCAGCAGCCCGGGGGAGGAGACCCAGTACTTC. The chain recombines TRBV5-4 with TRBJ2-5, with a weak D call TRBD2 (6 bases). Germline CDR1 is SGHNT and CDR2 is YYREEE (reference sequence). The CDR3 loop spans 12 amino acids. The V end lost 4 bases, the J end lost 5 bases, and 9 bases lay between the germline ends.

The V gene is TRBV5-3, the J gene TRBJ2-1; 7 bases fit TRBD2. TRBV5-3 is classed as an ORF, of uncertain function. The CDR3 consists of 13 residues. With 8 bases clipped from V and 5 bases from J, the junction kept 7 bases outside the gene matches. The CDR3 reads CASSPGGNNEQFF. The DNA for the CDR3 is TGTGCCAGCTCACCGGGAGGAAACAATGAGCAGTTCTTC.

The CDR3 here is CASSLGQGSSYGYTF. The CDR3 nucleotides are TGTGCCAGCAGCCTCGGGCAGGGATCTTCCTATGGCTACACCTTC. V and J are TRBV7-3 and TRBJ1-2; D might be TRBD1 (5 bases). Germline CDR1 and CDR2: SGHTA and FQGTGA. The CDR3 totals 15 residues. Trimming took 5 bases from V and 4 from J, leaving 17 bases between them.

J is TRBJ1-3 and V is TRBV29-1; no clear D. The CDR3 has 13 residues. Germline values: CDR1 SQVTM, CDR2 ANQGSEA. The ends were cut back, 7 bases at V and 4 bases at J, with 14 bases in the middle. CDR3 bases: TGCAGCGCGGGAACCAATAGAGGAAACACCATATATTTT. The encoded protein is CSAGTNRGNTIYF.